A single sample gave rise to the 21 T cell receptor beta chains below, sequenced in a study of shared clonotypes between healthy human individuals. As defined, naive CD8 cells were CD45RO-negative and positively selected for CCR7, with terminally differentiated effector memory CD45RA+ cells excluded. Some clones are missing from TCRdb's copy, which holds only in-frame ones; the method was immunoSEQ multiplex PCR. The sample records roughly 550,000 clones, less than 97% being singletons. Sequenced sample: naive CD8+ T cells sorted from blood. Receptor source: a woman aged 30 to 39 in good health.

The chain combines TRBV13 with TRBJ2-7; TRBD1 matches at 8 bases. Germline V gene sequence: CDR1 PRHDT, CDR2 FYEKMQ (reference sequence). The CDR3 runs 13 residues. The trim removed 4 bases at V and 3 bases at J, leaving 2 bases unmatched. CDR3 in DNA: TGTGCCAGCAGCTCGGGACAGGTCTACGAGCAGTACTTC. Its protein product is CASSSGQVYEQYF.

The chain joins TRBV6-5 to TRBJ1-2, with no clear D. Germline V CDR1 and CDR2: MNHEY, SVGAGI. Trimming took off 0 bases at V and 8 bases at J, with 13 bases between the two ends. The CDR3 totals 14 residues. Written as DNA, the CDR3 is TGTGCCAGCAGTTACTCGACCGGGAGTGACGGCTACACCTTC. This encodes CASSYSTGSDGYTF.

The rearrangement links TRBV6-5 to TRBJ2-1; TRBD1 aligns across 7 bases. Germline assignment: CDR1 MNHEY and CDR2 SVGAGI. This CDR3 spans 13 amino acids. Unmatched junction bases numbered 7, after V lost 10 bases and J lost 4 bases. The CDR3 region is CATPTGSYNEQFF. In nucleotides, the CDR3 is TGTGCCACCCCGACAGGGTCGTACAATGAGCAGTTCTTC.

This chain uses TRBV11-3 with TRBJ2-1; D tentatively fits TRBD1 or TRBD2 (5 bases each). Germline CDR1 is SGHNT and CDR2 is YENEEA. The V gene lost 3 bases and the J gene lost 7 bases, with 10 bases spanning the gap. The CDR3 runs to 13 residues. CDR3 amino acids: CASSFNWGNEQFF. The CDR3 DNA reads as TGTGCCAGCAGCTTCAATTGGGGGAATGAGCAGTTCTTC. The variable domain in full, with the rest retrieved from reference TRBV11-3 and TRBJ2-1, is EAGVVQSPRYKIIEKKQPVAFWCNPISGHNTLYWYLQNLGQGPELLIRYENEEAVDDSQLPKDRFSAERLKGVDSTLKIQPAELGDSAVYLCASSFNWGNEQFFGPGTRLTVL.

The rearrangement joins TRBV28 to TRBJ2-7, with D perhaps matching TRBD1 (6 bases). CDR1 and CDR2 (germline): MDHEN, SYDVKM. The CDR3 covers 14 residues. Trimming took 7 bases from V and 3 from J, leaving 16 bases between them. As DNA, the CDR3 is TGTGCCAGCATGAACCGGGACATAAACTACGAGCAGTACTTC. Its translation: CASMNRDINYEQYF.

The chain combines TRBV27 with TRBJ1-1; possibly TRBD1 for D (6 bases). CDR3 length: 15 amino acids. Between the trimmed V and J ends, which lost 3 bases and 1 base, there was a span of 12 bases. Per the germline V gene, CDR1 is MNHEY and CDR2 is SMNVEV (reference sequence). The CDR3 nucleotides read TGTGCCAGCAGTTTTGGGGGACACGAGAACACTGAAGCTTTCTTT. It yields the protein CASSFGGHENTEAFF.

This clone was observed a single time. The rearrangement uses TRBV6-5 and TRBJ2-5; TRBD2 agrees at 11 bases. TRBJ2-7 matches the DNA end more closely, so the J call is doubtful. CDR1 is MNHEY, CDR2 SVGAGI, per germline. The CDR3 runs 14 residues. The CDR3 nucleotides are TGTGCCAGCAGTTACGCTAGCGGGAGGTACGAGCAGTACTTC. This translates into CASSYASGRYEQYF.

The CDR3 loop is CASSWTAPTNEKLFF. DNA for the CDR3: TGTGCCAGTAGCTGGACAGCCCCAACTAATGAAAAACTGTTTTTT. The rearrangement links TRBV19 to TRBJ1-4, with D possibly matching TRBD1 (6 bases). The V gene lost 6 bases and the J gene lost 0 bases, with 11 bases spanning the gap. The CDR3 is 15 amino acids. The germline V gene has CDR1 LNHDA and CDR2 SQIVND (reference sequence).

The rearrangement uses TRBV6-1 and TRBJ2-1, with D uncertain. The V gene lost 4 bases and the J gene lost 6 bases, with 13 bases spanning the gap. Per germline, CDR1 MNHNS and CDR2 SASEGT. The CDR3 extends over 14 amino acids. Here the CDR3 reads CASSVRGQPNEQFF. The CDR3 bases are TGTGCCAGCAGTGTTAGAGGTCAGCCCAATGAGCAGTTCTTC.

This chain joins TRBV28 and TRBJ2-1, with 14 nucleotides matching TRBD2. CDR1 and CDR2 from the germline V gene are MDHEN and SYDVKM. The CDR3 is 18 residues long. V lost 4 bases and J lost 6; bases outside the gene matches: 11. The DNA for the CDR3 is TGTGCCAGCAGTTCCCATCTGTTGACTAGCGGGAGGGCCAATGAGCAGTTCTTC. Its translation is CASSSHLLTSGRANEQFF.

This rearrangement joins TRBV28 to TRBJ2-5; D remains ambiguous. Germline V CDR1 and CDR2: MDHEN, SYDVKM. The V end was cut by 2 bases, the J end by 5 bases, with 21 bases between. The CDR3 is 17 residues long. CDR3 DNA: TGTGCCAGCAGTTTAAATTCGGCGGTTGGCACCTGGGAGACCCAGTACTTC. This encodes CASSLNSAVGTWETQYF. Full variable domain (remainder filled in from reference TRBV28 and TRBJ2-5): DVKVTQSSRYLVKRTGEKVFLECVQDMDHENMFWYRQDPGLGLRLIYFSYDVKMKEKGDIPEGYSVSREKKERFSLILESASTNQTSMYLCASSLNSAVGTWETQYFGPGTRLLVL.

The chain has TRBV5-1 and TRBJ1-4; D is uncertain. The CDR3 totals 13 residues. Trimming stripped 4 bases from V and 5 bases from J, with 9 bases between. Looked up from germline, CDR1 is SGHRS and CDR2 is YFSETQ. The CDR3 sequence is CASSRVLNEKLFF. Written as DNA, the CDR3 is TGCGCCAGCAGCCGGGTCCTCAATGAAAAACTGTTTTTT.

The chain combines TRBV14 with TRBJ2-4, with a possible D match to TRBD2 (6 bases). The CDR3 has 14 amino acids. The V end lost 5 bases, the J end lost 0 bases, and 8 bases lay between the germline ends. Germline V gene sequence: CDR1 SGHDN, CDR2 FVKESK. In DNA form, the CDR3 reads TGTGCCAGCAGCACGGGACTAGCCAAAAACATTCAGTACTTC. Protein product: CASSTGLAKNIQYF.

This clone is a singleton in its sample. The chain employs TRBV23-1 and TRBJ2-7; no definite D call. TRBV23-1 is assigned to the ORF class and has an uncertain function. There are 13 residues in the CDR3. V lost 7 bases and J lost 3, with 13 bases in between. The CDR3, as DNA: TGCGCCAGCATTGGACGTATGCGCTACGAGCAGTACTTC. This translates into CASIGRMRYEQYF.

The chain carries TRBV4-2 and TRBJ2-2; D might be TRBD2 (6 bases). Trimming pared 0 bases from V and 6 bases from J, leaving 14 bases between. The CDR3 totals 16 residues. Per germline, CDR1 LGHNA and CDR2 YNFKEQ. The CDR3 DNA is TGTGCCAGCAGCCAAGAAGTGGGCCGGGGGTCCGGGGAGCTGTTTTTT. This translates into CASSQEVGRGSGELFF.

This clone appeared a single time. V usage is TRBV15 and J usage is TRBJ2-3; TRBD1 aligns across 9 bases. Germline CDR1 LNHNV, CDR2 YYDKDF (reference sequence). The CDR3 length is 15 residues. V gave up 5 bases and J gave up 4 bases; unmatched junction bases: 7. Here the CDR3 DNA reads TGTGCCACCAGCGGGGGACAGGGAATTTCAGATACGCAGTATTTT. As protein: CATSGGQGISDTQYF.

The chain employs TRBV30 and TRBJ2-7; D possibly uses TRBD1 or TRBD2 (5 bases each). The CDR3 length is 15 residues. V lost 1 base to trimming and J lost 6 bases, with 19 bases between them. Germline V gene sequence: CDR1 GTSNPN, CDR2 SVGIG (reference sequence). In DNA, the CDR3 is TGTGCCTGGAGTGGCCCTCCAAGAGGGGATGTCGAGCAGTACTTC. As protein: CAWSGPPRGDVEQYF.

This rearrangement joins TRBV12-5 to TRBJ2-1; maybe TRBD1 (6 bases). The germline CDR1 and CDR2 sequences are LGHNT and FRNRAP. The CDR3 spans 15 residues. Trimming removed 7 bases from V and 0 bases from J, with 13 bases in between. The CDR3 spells CASAAGTSSYNEQFF. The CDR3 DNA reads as TGTGCTAGTGCTGCCGGGACAAGCTCCTACAATGAGCAGTTCTTC.

The CDR3 DNA is TGCGCCAGCAGTAGAACCGGGACACACTACGAGCAGTACTTC. This encodes CASSRTGTHYEQYF. The chain recombines TRBV10-2 with TRBJ2-7; a possible D gene is TRBD1 (6 bases). Trimming took off 5 bases at V and 3 bases at J, with 14 bases between the two ends. The CDR3 consists of 14 residues. Germline CDR1 reads WSHSY; CDR2 reads SAAADI.

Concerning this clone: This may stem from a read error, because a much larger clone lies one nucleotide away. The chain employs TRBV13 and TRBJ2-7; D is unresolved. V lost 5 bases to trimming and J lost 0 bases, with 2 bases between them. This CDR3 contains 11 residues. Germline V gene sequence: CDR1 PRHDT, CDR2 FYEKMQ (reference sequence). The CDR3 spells CASSTSYEQYF. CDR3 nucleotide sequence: TGTGCCAGCAGCACCTCCTACGAGCAGTACTTC. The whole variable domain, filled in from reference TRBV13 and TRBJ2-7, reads AAGVIQSPRHLIKEKRETATLKCYPIPRHDTVYWYQQGPGQDPQFLISFYEKMQSDKGSIPDRFSAQQFSDYHSELNMSSLELGDSALYFCASSTSYEQYFGPGTRLTVT.

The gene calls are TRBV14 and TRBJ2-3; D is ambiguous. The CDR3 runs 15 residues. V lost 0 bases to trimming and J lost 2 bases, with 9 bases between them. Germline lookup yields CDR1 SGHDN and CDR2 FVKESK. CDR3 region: CASSQETSYTDTQYF. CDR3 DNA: TGTGCCAGCAGCCAAGAAACTTCTTACACAGATACGCAGTATTTT.